The 17 T cell receptor beta chains below were found in one sample sequenced in a study of blood T cell repertoires in COVID-19. The method was immunoSEQ multiplex PCR; TCRdb's version includes in-frame clones alone and lacks a portion of them. The table shows about 87,000 clones, with less than 80% occurring only once. The sequenced material came from peripheral blood. All receptors derive from a woman aged 50 to 65 with acute or convalescent COVID-19.

The chain combines TRBV7-2 with TRBJ1-6; D unclear. The CDR3 extends over 14 amino acids. Germline V CDR1 and CDR2: SGHTA, FQGNSA. Trimming shortened V by 8 bases and J by 7 bases, and 15 bases separated the two germline ends. This CDR3 is CASSPVSSNSPLHF. The CDR3 DNA reads TGTGCCAGCTCCCCCGTCTCTTCGAATTCACCCCTCCACTTT.

This clone was counted between two and nine times. This sequence joins TRBV2 and TRBJ2-1, with 9 bases lining up with TRBD1. Germline loops: CDR1 SNHLY, CDR2 FYNNEI. Trimming at V came to 6 bases and at J to 9 bases, leaving 6 bases not matched to a gene. The CDR3 extends over 13 amino acids. The CDR3 sequence is CASRETGGLEQFF. CDR3 nucleotides: TGTGCCAGCAGGGAAACAGGGGGCCTTGAGCAGTTCTTC.

This chain joins TRBV16 and TRBJ2-7; D may be TRBD1 (6 bases). Germline values: CDR1 KGHSY, CDR2 FQNENV. The CDR3 length is 14 residues. Deletions cut 2 bases from V and 3 bases from J, with 11 bases between. The CDR3 DNA reads TGTGCCAGCAGCCAACAGGGGCCGATCTACGAGCAGTACTTC. Protein sequence: CASSQQGPIYEQYF.

The chain is built from TRBV7-9 and TRBJ2-5, with 8 bases aligning to TRBD2. Trimming at V came to 3 bases and at J to 4 bases, leaving 4 bases not matched to a gene. The CDR3 is 14 residues long. Germline V gives CDR1 SEHNR, CDR2 FQNEAQ (reference sequence). The CDR3 spells CASSFVGGAETQYF. The CDR3 bases are TGTGCCAGCAGCTTTGTCGGGGGGGCAGAGACCCAGTACTTC.

The V call is TRBV15, the J call TRBJ2-7; 11 bases align to TRBD2. The V gene's germline CDR1 is LNHNV and CDR2 YYDKDF (reference sequence). This CDR3 spans 15 amino acids. V lost 4 bases to trimming and J lost 3 bases; unmatched junction nucleotides: 5. The CDR3 is CATSIRLAGHYEQYF. The CDR3 DNA follows: TGTGCCACCAGCATCCGACTAGCGGGGCACTACGAGCAGTACTTC.

This chain links TRBV27 with TRBJ1-5; TRBD1 matches at 9 bases. V trimming: 6 bases; J trimming: 1 base; junction bases outside the gene matches: 4. CDR1 and CDR2 (germline): MNHEY, SMNVEV (reference sequence). CDR3 length equals 15 residues. For the CDR3, the DNA is TGTGCCAGCAGAGGGGGGACAGGGAGCAATCAGCCCCAGCATTTT. Encoded protein: CASRGGTGSNQPQHF.

The chain combines TRBV19 with TRBJ1-2; 7 bases line up with TRBD1. V lost 6 bases to trimming and J lost 0 bases; unmatched junction nucleotides: 1. There are 13 residues in the CDR3. Germline assignment: CDR1 LNHDA and CDR2 SQIVND (reference sequence). CDR3 nucleotide sequence: TGTGCCAGTAGGGGGACAGCTAACTATGGCTACACCTTC. Translation: CASRGTANYGYTF.

This clone has just a few counts. This rearrangement joins TRBV6-1 to TRBJ1-1, with D possibly TRBD1 on 6 matching bases. Trimming removed 3 bases at V and 0 bases at J, with 11 bases between. Germline CDR1 MNHNS, CDR2 SASEGT. CDR3 length: 15 amino acids. The CDR3 sequence is CASSETTGLNTEAFF. The CDR3 DNA sequence: TGTGCCAGCAGTGAGACGACAGGCTTGAACACTGAAGCTTTCTTT.

J is TRBJ2-7 and V is TRBV15, with 9 bases aligning to TRBD1. The V and J ends lost 0 bases and 1 base, in that order; junction bases with no gene match: 4. The CDR3 sequence is 16 residues long. CDR1 and CDR2 from the germline V gene are LNHNV and YYDKDF (reference sequence). CDR3 sequence reads: CATSRDLGTGSYEQYF. CDR3 nucleotide sequence: TGTGCCACCAGCAGAGATCTGGGGACAGGGTCCTACGAGCAGTACTTC. The variable domain in full, with the rest retrieved from reference TRBV15 and TRBJ2-7, is DAMVIQNPRYQVTQFGKPVTLSCSQTLNHNVMYWYQQKSSQAPKLLFHYYDKDFNNEADTPDNFQSRRPNTSFCFLDIRSPGLGDTAMYLCATSRDLGTGSYEQYFGPGTRLTVT.

The J gene is TRBJ1-2, the V gene TRBV29-1; 8 positions agree with TRBD1. CDR3 length equals 15 residues. Trimming at V came to 2 bases and at J to 6 bases, leaving 11 bases not matched to a gene. Germline V gene lookup returns CDR1 SQVTM and CDR2 ANQGSEA. The CDR3 nucleotides read TGCAGCGTTGAAAAGAACCCGACAGGGGCCCATGGCTACACCTTC. Protein product: CSVEKNPTGAHGYTF.

This chain uses TRBV10-3 with TRBJ1-1, with D unresolved. Per germline, CDR1 ENHRY and CDR2 SYGVKD. This CDR3 spans 15 amino acids. V lost 3 bases and J lost 1, with 12 bases in between. Written as DNA, the CDR3 is TGTGCCATCAGTGACCCTCTACAGAGGAACACTGAAGCTTTCTTT. The encoded protein is CAISDPLQRNTEAFF.

CDR3 coding DNA: TGTGCCAGCAGCTGGGGACAGAGTATCTACGAGCAGTACTTC. It codes for CASSWGQSIYEQYF. This chain uses TRBV7-2 with TRBJ2-7; 7 bases align to TRBD1. The J segment lost 3 bases and the V segment lost 4 bases, leaving 6 bases of the junction unmatched. This CDR3 is 14 amino acids long. Germline V CDR1 and CDR2: SGHTA, FQGNSA.

V gene TRBV28 combines with J gene TRBJ2-7; tentatively, D is TRBD1 (6 bases). CDR3 length equals 15 residues. V was pared by 6 bases and J by 3 bases, with 18 bases between. Germline CDR1 reads MDHEN; CDR2 reads SYDVKM. The CDR3 nucleotides are TGTGCCAGCAGCACCGCCAGGGACACTTTCTACGAGCAGTACTTC. Amino acids: CASSTARDTFYEQYF.

Details on this clone: This sample also contains other DNA sequences that code for the same CDR3. The chain combines TRBV7-2 with TRBJ1-5, with D hard to call. Germline loops: CDR1 SGHTA, CDR2 FQGNSA. V lost 1 base, J lost 5 bases, and 6 bases lay in between. The CDR3 contains 13 residues. The CDR3 DNA follows: TGTGCCAGCAGCTTAGACCGGGATCAGCCCCAGCATTTT. It encodes CASSLDRDQPQHF. The whole variable domain, filled in from reference TRBV7-2 and TRBJ1-5, reads GAGVSQSPSNKVTEKGKDVELRCDPISGHTALYWYRQSLGQGLEFLIYFQGNSAPDKSGLPSDRFSAERTGGSVSTLTIQRTQQEDSAVYLCASSLDRDQPQHFGDGTRLSIL.

The chain employs TRBV18 and TRBJ1-1; unclear D gene. The CDR3 spans 13 residues. V was shortened by 6 bases and J by 11 bases, with 19 bases between the two germline ends. The germline gives CDR1 KGHSH, CDR2 LQKENI. This CDR3 reads CASSETPTPGAFF. CDR3 in DNA: TGTGCCAGCTCCGAAACCCCAACGCCCGGGGCTTTCTTT.

V usage is TRBV4-3 and J usage is TRBJ2-2; D remains unclear. Germline CDR1 and CDR2: LGHNA and YSLEER. Deletions cut 0 bases from V and 0 bases from J, with 14 bases between. This CDR3 comprises 18 residues. The CDR3: CASSQEAKPNANTGELFF. In DNA form, the CDR3 reads TGCGCCAGCAGCCAAGAAGCCAAACCCAACGCGAACACCGGGGAGCTGTTTTTT.

The chain is built from TRBV6-2 or TRBV6-3 and TRBJ2-5; 10 bases agree with TRBD2. The V segment lost 4 bases and the J segment 7 bases; nucleotides outside the gene matches: 12. The CDR3 sequence is 16 residues long. CDR1 is MNHEY and CDR2 is SVGEGT in the germline V gene. DNA of the CDR3: TGTGCCAGCAGTTCTGAGATAGCGGGGGGCGTTTGGACCCAGTACTTC. It translates to CASSSEIAGGVWTQYF.